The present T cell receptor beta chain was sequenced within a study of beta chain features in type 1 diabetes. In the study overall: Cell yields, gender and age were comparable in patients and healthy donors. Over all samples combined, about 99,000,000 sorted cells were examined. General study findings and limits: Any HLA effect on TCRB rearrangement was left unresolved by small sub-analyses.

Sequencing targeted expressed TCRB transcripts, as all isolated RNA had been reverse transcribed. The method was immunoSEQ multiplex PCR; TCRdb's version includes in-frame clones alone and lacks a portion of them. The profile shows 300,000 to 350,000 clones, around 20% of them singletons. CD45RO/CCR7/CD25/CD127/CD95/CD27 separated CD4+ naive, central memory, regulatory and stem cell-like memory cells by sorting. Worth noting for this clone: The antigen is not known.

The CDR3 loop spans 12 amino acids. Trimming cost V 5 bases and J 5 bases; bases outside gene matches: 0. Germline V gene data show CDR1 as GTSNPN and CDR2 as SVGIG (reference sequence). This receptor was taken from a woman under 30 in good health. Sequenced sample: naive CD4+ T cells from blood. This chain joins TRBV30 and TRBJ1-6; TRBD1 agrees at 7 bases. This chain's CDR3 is CAWDRDNSPLHF. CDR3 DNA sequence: TGTGCCTGGGACAGGGATAATTCACCCCTCCACTTT.